The rows below give T cell receptor beta chains drawn from one sample of a study of control samples from healthy donors and cancer patients. TCRdb's table, derived via immunoSEQ multiplex PCR, lists solely in-frame clones and lacks some. The sample yields roughly 80,000 clones, approximately 91% seen once. The sample taken for sequencing was blood. The receptors shown here come from a woman in her fifties or sixties in good health. CDR3s include the opening cysteine and the closing phenylalanine or tryptophan. A D gene is named only where the DNA matches it firmly. Part of the rows lack a size; the others show once, few, many or a class for expanded clones.

v_gene: TRBV6-1; j_gene: TRBJ1-5; d_gene: -; abundance: -; CDR3nt: TGTGCCAGCAGTGAAGAACCTGGGGTTCAGCCCCAGCATTTT; CDR3aa: CASSEEPGVQPQHF
v_gene: TRBV10-2; j_gene: TRBJ2-7; d_gene: TRBD1; abundance: -; CDR3nt: TGCGCCAGCGGAACAGGGGGCCCTTCCTACGAGCAGTACTTC; CDR3aa: CASGTGGPSYEQYF
v_gene: TRBV6-6; j_gene: TRBJ1-3; d_gene: -; abundance: -; CDR3nt: TGTGCCAGCAGGGGGGGGACAGGAAACACCATATATTTT; CDR3aa: CASRGGTGNTIYF
v_gene: TRBV2; j_gene: TRBJ2-7; d_gene: TRBD2; abundance: -; CDR3nt: TGTGCCAGCAGGCACGGCGGGGGGCTGTACTACGAGCAGTACTTC; CDR3aa: CASRHGGGLYYEQYF
v_gene: TRBV11-2; j_gene: TRBJ1-2; d_gene: TRBD1; abundance: -; CDR3nt: TGTGCCAGCAGCTTAGATAACAGGGGTTCTAGCTACACCTTC; CDR3aa: CASSLDNRGSSYTF
v_gene: TRBV9; j_gene: TRBJ1-1; d_gene: -; abundance: -; CDR3nt: TGTGCCAGCAGCACAAGGGGGGGCCCCGAACCTGAAGCTTTCTTT; CDR3aa: CASSTRGGPEPEAFF
v_gene: TRBV7-2; j_gene: TRBJ2-3; d_gene: TRBD2; abundance: -; CDR3nt: TGTGCCAGCAGCTCTCCTGGGAGGGGCGGATCATCAGATACGCAGTATTTT; CDR3aa: CASSSPGRGGSSDTQYF
v_gene: TRBV5-1; j_gene: TRBJ1-1; d_gene: -; abundance: -; CDR3nt: TGCGCCAGCAAAGCCTCTAACACTGAAGCTTTCTTT; CDR3aa: CASKASNTEAFF
v_gene: TRBV15; j_gene: TRBJ1-1; d_gene: TRBD1; abundance: -; CDR3nt: TGTGCCACCAGCAGAGATCGACAGGGCCCTGAAGCTTTCTTT; CDR3aa: CATSRDRQGPEAFF
v_gene: TRBV5-6; j_gene: TRBJ1-2; d_gene: -; abundance: -; CDR3nt: TGTGCCAGCAGGCCTCAACAGGCGGTCTATGGCTACACCTTC; CDR3aa: CASRPQQAVYGYTF
v_gene: TRBV5-4; j_gene: TRBJ1-1; d_gene: TRBD1; abundance: -; CDR3nt: TGTGCCAGCAGCTTGAAAGTACTAGAGGGGGCGGGGGTTGAAGCTTTCTTT; CDR3aa: CASSLKVLEGAGVEAFF
v_gene: TRBV7-9; j_gene: TRBJ1-2; d_gene: TRBD1; abundance: few; CDR3nt: TGTGCCAGCAGCTCCATGGACAGGGCTGGCTACACCTTC; CDR3aa: CASSSMDRAGYTF
v_gene: TRBV5-6; j_gene: TRBJ1-2; d_gene: -; abundance: -; CDR3nt: TGTGCCAGCAGCTTGGCAGACAGCTATGGCTACACCTTC; CDR3aa: CASSLADSYGYTF
v_gene: TRBV24-1; j_gene: TRBJ2-1; d_gene: -; abundance: -; CDR3nt: TGTGCCACCAGTGGCCGGCTGGGCTTAGGCGACAATGAGCAGTTCTTC; CDR3aa: CATSGRLGLGDNEQFF
v_gene: TRBV12-2; j_gene: TRBJ2-2; d_gene: -; abundance: few; CDR3nt: TGTGCAAGGGACAGGGTCATCGCCGGGGAGCTGTTTTTT; CDR3aa: CARDRVIAGELFF
v_gene: TRBV20-1; j_gene: TRBJ1-5; d_gene: -; abundance: -; CDR3nt: TGCAGTGCTAGTGCGGTGGATGATCAGCCCCAGCATTTT; CDR3aa: CSASAVDDQPQHF
v_gene: TRBV7-9; j_gene: TRBJ1-3; d_gene: -; abundance: -; CDR3nt: TGTGCCAGCAGCTTAGATTCTCGGACAAACACCATATATTTT; CDR3aa: CASSLDSRTNTIYF
v_gene: TRBV18; j_gene: TRBJ2-7; d_gene: TRBD1; abundance: -; CDR3nt: TGTGCCAGCTCACCACAGGACAGGGGGTCGGACGAGCAGTACTTC; CDR3aa: CASSPQDRGSDEQYF
v_gene: TRBV19; j_gene: TRBJ1-6; d_gene: TRBD1; abundance: -; CDR3nt: TGTGCCAGTAACATGGGGACAGGGGACTCACCCCTCCACTTT; CDR3aa: CASNMGTGDSPLHF
v_gene: TRBV27; j_gene: TRBJ2-3; d_gene: -; abundance: -; CDR3nt: TGTGCCAGCAGTTTGGCAGACCCTAGCACAGATACGCAGTATTTT; CDR3aa: CASSLADPSTDTQYF
v_gene: TRBV5-1; j_gene: TRBJ1-4; d_gene: -; abundance: -; CDR3nt: TGCGCCAGCAGCCCTGAGGGGAGAAAAGAAAAACTGTTTTTT; CDR3aa: CASSPEGRKEKLFF
v_gene: TRBV3-1/TRBV3-2; j_gene: TRBJ2-1; d_gene: TRBD1; abundance: -; CDR3nt: TGTGCCAGCAGCCCACGGGGGACAGGGAGCAATGAGCAGTTCTTC; CDR3aa: CASSPRGTGSNEQFF
v_gene: TRBV6-5; j_gene: TRBJ2-1; d_gene: TRBD2; abundance: -; CDR3nt: TGTGCCAGCAGACGCCAGCGGGGGTACAATGAGCAGTTCTTC; CDR3aa: CASRRQRGYNEQFF
v_gene: TRBV10-3; j_gene: TRBJ2-1; d_gene: TRBD2; abundance: -; CDR3nt: TGTGCCATCAGTGAGACCAGCGGGGGGGCTAACAATGAGCAGTTCTTC; CDR3aa: CAISETSGGANNEQFF
v_gene: TRBV2; j_gene: TRBJ2-5; d_gene: TRBD2; abundance: -; CDR3nt: TGTGCCAGTCTTTGGGGACTAGCGGGGGTGATGCAAGAGACCCAGTACTTC; CDR3aa: CASLWGLAGVMQETQYF
v_gene: TRBV2; j_gene: TRBJ2-1; d_gene: TRBD1; abundance: once; CDR3nt: TGTGCCAGCAAATTACAGGGGGCGAGGTACAATGAGCAGTTCTTC; CDR3aa: CASKLQGARYNEQFF
v_gene: TRBV7-2; j_gene: TRBJ2-7; d_gene: -; abundance: -; CDR3nt: TGTGCCAGCAGCTTAGTGGGACCGATGACCTACGAGCAGTACTTC; CDR3aa: CASSLVGPMTYEQYF
v_gene: TRBV9; j_gene: TRBJ1-1; d_gene: -; abundance: -; CDR3nt: TGTGCCAGCAGCCCCCTCGGGGGGGGAAACACTGAAGCTTTCTTT; CDR3aa: CASSPLGGGNTEAFF
v_gene: TRBV14; j_gene: TRBJ1-1; d_gene: -; abundance: -; CDR3nt: TGTGCCAGCAGCGACACCCCCGGGTATGAAACTGAAGCTTTCTTT; CDR3aa: CASSDTPGYETEAFF
v_gene: TRBV2; j_gene: TRBJ2-3; d_gene: -; abundance: -; CDR3nt: TGTGCCGCGGCACGTGGGACGGGCACAGATACGCAGTATTTT; CDR3aa: CAAARGTGTDTQYF
v_gene: TRBV6-5; j_gene: TRBJ1-5; d_gene: -; abundance: -; CDR3nt: TGTGCCAGCAGCCCAGTGGGGGGCGGTCAGCCCCAGCATTTT; CDR3aa: CASSPVGGGQPQHF
v_gene: TRBV2; j_gene: TRBJ1-5; d_gene: -; abundance: -; CDR3nt: TGTGCCAGCAGTGAGGGGCAGGGAGCAAGTCAGCCCCAGCATTTT; CDR3aa: CASSEGQGASQPQHF
v_gene: TRBV5-4; j_gene: TRBJ1-2; d_gene: -; abundance: once; CDR3nt: TGTGCCAGCAGCTTTAAACTGAACTATGGCTACACCTTC; CDR3aa: CASSFKLNYGYTF
v_gene: TRBV25-1; j_gene: TRBJ2-6; d_gene: -; abundance: -; CDR3nt: TGTGCCAGCAGTGAATTGGACTCTGGGGCCAACGTCCTGACTTTC; CDR3aa: CASSELDSGANVLTF
v_gene: TRBV15; j_gene: TRBJ2-7; d_gene: -; abundance: -; CDR3nt: TGTGCCACCAGCAGAGGGTCAGGGTTCTACGAGCAGTACTTC; CDR3aa: CATSRGSGFYEQYF
v_gene: TRBV5-6; j_gene: TRBJ1-2; d_gene: TRBD1; abundance: -; CDR3nt: TGTGCCAGCTCAAAGGGGGCGGTTTATGGCTACACCTTC; CDR3aa: CASSKGAVYGYTF
v_gene: TRBV10-3; j_gene: TRBJ2-3; d_gene: -; abundance: once; CDR3nt: TGTGCCATCAGCGGCGTAAATTTGACCCGGGCCACAGATACGCAGTATTTT; CDR3aa: CAISGVNLTRATDTQYF
v_gene: TRBV4-2; j_gene: TRBJ2-4; d_gene: -; abundance: -; CDR3nt: TGTGCCAGCAGCCAAGATGACCTAGCCAAAAACATTCAGTACTTC; CDR3aa: CASSQDDLAKNIQYF
v_gene: TRBV5-1; j_gene: TRBJ1-5; d_gene: -; abundance: -; CDR3nt: TGCGCCAGCAGCTTGGCAGGTCGGAGCAATCAGCCCCAGCATTTT; CDR3aa: CASSLAGRSNQPQHF
v_gene: TRBV21-1; j_gene: TRBJ2-7; d_gene: -; abundance: -; CDR3nt: TGTGCCAGCAGCCTCCTGAAGGGAATAGTCTACGAGCAGTACTTC; CDR3aa: CASSLLKGIVYEQYF
v_gene: TRBV4-1; j_gene: TRBJ2-6; d_gene: -; abundance: -; CDR3nt: TGCGCCAGCAGCCAAGAGGGAGTGCCCCGGAGGGGGGCCAACGTCCTGACTTTC; CDR3aa: CASSQEGVPRRGANVLTF